This T cell receptor (beta chain) was recovered during a study of cytomegalovirus exposure and HLA in healthy donors (dated by TCRdb to the late 2010s). About the study as a whole: According to an earlier analysis of 550 to 700 of the donors, 150 million to 200 million T cells yielded 120 million or so unique TCR beta sequences and 276 Gb of sequence data. An early release covering some 640 HLA-typed donors comprised 250 to 350 gigabases of sequencing data and some 79 million unique TCR sequences. The genetic ancestry cluster associated with self-reported Caucasian donors included over 80% of the approximately 430 genotyped donors. The study aimed to test whether signatures of past pathogen exposure could be identified by cataloging public T cell receptors. Using immunosequencing, the study profiled T cell repertoires from 666 subjects and related those repertoires to cytomegalovirus serostatus. In addition to the first cohort of roughly 700 subjects, a separate validation cohort of 120 different subjects was used. To predict cytomegalovirus infection status, the study combined high-throughput TCR immunosequencing, statistical association of individual TCRs with disease status, and machine learning. A later analysis re-examined previously published TCR beta repertoires from hundreds of donors and added high-resolution HLA genotyping to investigate patterns of TCR occurrence. Rather than drawing on any new phenotypic data, the later analysis identified candidate immune exposures from TCR beta sequences and the way those sequences occurred across donors. An earlier analysis of 587 of the donors used high-throughput TCR beta sequencing to judge whether each TCR beta V gene segment behaved as functional or pseudogenic. Donor age, sex, ethnicity and CMV serostatus were collected together with the repertoire data. In a later genetic analysis, genome-wide SNP genotypes for about 55% of the roughly 700 donors were used, and that subset was treated as a discovery cohort. Every discovery cohort repertoire had been produced on one sequencing platform. HLA typing included class I and class II loci at four-digit resolution. The number of typed donors differed by locus: roughly 620-640 for A, B, C, DRB1 and DQB1; about 520 for DQA1; 606 for DPA1; and some 430 for DPB1. Four to six DR-DQ haplotypes were handled as single units for association and clustering, since linkage in the cohort was strong. Across about 380 genotyped donors of the cohort, an average of about 200,000 unique TCR beta nucleotide sequences per donor were sequenced, and 15% to 20% of those sequences were non-productive.

The library was built by means of the immunoSEQ multiplex PCR assay. For the multiplex PCR, a mixture combining 60 forward primers for TCR Vbeta segments and 13 reverse primers for TCR Jbeta segments was used. A multiplex PCR assay on genomic DNA amplified the CDR3 region of rearranged TCR beta genes. Amplified TCR beta libraries were sequenced as 87-base-pair reads on the Illumina HiSeq System. On the authors' methods: A later analysis tallied some 79 million unique TCR beta chains across the approximately 670 repertoires, and about 12 million of those chains were shared by two or more donors. Raw reads were error-corrected and collapsed into unique sequences with a nearest-neighbor algorithm that merged closely related sequences to remove PCR and sequencing errors. Alignment of CDR3 sequences to IMGT reference sequences was used to assign V, D and J gene segments. For a sequence to be retained, a match of at least six nucleotides was required to both a V gene segment and a J gene segment. A rearrangement was called productive if the CDR3 had no stop codons and remained in frame with V and J, and every other rearrangement was called non-productive. Following IMGT convention, CDR3 was defined as the stretch from the second conserved V-encoded cysteine up to the conserved J-encoded phenylalanine. The earlier analysis of fewer than 700 of the donors excluded sequences that lacked an unambiguous match to a single V gene segment. An earlier analysis of 587 of the donors classified V segments as functional when productive rearrangements were above 56.7% and as segregating when the standard deviation between donors was above 5%. A statistical classification framework was developed to diagnose cytomegalovirus status using the catalog of TCR beta chain sequences. In a later analysis, TCR nucleotide sequences were compared against IMGT/GENE-DB human TR gene sequences so that V and J genes could be assigned. Using the TCRdist pipeline, a later analysis assigned CDR3 sequences along with most-parsimonious VDJ recombination scenarios. In a later analysis, each TCR beta chain was defined by its CDR3 amino acid sequence together with its V-gene family, and reads lacking a unique V-gene family were excluded. As a way to deal with suspected cross-contamination and a sequencing artifact, a later analysis dropped hundreds of nucleotide sequences that were highly shared and had low generation probability. In a later analysis, a clonal expansion index for each public chain was calculated from normalized within-repertoire ranks of inferred template counts. Generation probabilities in a later analysis came from a VDJ recombination model fitted to out-of-frame rearrangements, and those results were checked against IGoR. In a later analysis, hypergeometric tests were used to score TCR-TCR, TCR-HLA and TCR-CMV co-occurrence, with a repertoire-size bias correction applied to TCR pairs. False discovery rates were estimated in a later analysis by permuting HLA or CMV assignments 20 times. In a later analysis, co-occurring TCRs were grouped using DBSCAN, with TCRdist sequence similarity added in when clustering inside HLA-allele-positive subsets. For co-occurrence clustering, repertoires with fewer than 30,000 or more than 120,000 public chains were excluded, along with five repertoires with anomalous nucleotide sharing. TCRdb stores this immuneACCESS table with in-frame sequences only. Part of the clones is absent; in the studies checked, under half of the shortfall reflects unresolved V genes, and no reason is known for the rest. Clone size and the V and J calls come from that table; the DNA yielded D and trimming. The sample includes some 160,000 clones, with around 84% observed a single time. The ten top clones hold 1.5% to 2% of the sample.

The cohort consisted of hundreds of healthy bone marrow donors. All cohort members were sampled while nominally healthy, although unrecorded immune exposures were likely present. The donor was CMV seronegative and was included in the group of over 300 seronegative cohort members. Every donor gave a peripheral blood sample, and the peripheral blood mononuclear cells from that sample were used for TCR beta sequencing. Genomic DNA extraction from the blood cell samples was performed with the Qiagen DNeasy Blood Extraction Kit. Measured from the cysteine to the phenylalanine, the CDR3 is 12 residues long. This entry keeps only the CDR3 DNA: 36 bases, framed from base 1. Based on the germline V gene, the CDR1 and CDR2 sequences are SNHLY and FYNNEI. Study-level results and caveats: In a later analysis, most CMV-associated TCR beta chains were found to appear HLA-restricted, with HLA associations seemingly driven largely by CMV exposure. Strong co-occurrence of HLA alleles, especially DR and DQ, made assigning TCR associations to individual alleles difficult. In an earlier analysis of some 500 of the donors, most TCR beta V segments were observed in productive rearrangements about 87% or about 30% of the time, broadly matching IMGT annotations. At a false discovery rate of 0.05, a later analysis linked 16,951 TCR beta sequences to specific HLA alleles. A further reported finding was that TCR beta sequences accurately predicted the HLA-A and HLA-B alleles for most subjects in the first cohort. A later analysis reported that several top co-occurrence clusters appeared linked to parvovirus B19, influenza, CMV and Epstein-Barr virus. Some IMGT-functional V segments, including TRBV6-2 and TRBV6-3, could not be distinguished by the 87-base-pair reads and were therefore excluded. In this cohort, only TCR beta chains were sequenced, and detectable features were limited by the absence of alpha or paired-chain data. Because counts were too low, about 18 rarely observed V segments, including chromosome 9 orphons, were left out of the earlier analysis of some 600 of the donors. Because some donors lacked HLA typing at each locus, the association tests relied only on the typed subset. According to a later analysis, TCR association rates differed among HLA loci, with DRB1 alleles showing the most associated TCRs and HLA-C alleles showing the fewest. The sequencing pipeline was judged likely to have produced a cluster of highly shared sequence variants as a technical artifact. According to the authors, the approach could potentially be generalized to other disease states and immunological phenotypes. Most TCR sequences were observed very rarely across donors, whereas some public TCRs were present in many individuals. A later genetic analysis associated a missense DCLRE1C variant with V-gene and J-gene trimming of TCR beta chains, and an independent cohort replicated the association. CMV serostatus was the only immune exposure information available for the cohort. In a later genetic analysis, fewer N-insertions in productive TCRs were reported among donors in an Asian-associated ancestry cluster than the 666-donor mean. In both the original and validation cohorts, the classifier was reported to diagnose cytomegalovirus status with high specificity and sensitivity. The presence/absence analyses assumed that sequencing depth was roughly uniform across donors, and that assumption may not be true. In vitro tests confirmed that a few of the cytomegalovirus-associated TCR beta chains recognize cytomegalovirus antigens. The study gave a list of 150 to 200 TCR beta chains associated with cytomegalovirus. Linkage disequilibrium might explain the correlated functional status among segregating V segments, but an unknown experimental factor could not be excluded. In a later analysis, HLA-associated TCR beta chains showed more clonal expansion and lower generation probabilities than non-associated chains that were equally common.

About this clone: Its antigen target is currently unknown. One end of the junction does not line up with germline, which may come from a read error.

The V and J segments used are TRBV2 and TRBJ1-3; possibly the D gene is TRBD1, per 5 matching bases. The source material was PBMCs. The clonotype comes from a man between 18 and 35 years old in good health and CMV-seronegative. The DNA sequence is as follows: TGCGGCGGGACCGCCGAGGAGAACACCATATATTTT. Translated, this is CGGTAEENTIYF.